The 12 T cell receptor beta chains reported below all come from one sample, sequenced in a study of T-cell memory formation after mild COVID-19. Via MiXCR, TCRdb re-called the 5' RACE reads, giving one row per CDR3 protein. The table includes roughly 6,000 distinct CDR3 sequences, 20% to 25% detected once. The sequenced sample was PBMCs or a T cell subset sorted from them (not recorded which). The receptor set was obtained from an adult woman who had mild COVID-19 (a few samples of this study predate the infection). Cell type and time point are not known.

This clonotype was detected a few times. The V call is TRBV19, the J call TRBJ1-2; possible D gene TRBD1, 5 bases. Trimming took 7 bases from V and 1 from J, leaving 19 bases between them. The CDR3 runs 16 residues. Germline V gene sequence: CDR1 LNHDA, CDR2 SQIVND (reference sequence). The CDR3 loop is CASNPLGLTGNYGYTF. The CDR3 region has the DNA TGTGCCAGTAATCCGTTGGGGCTGACTGGTAACTATGGCTACACCTTC.

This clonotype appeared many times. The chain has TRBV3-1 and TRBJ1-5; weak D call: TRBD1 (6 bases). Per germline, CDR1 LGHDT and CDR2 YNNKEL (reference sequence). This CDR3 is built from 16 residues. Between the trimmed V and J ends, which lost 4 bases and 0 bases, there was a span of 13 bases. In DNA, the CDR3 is TGTGCCAGCAGCCCGTTCGGGGGCCTTAGCAATCAGCCCCAGCATTTT. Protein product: CASSPFGGLSNQPQHF.

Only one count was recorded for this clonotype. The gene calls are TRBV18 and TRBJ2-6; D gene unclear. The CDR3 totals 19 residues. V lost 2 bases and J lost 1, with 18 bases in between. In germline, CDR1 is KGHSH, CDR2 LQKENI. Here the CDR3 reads CASSPLKADWISGANVLTF. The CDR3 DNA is TGTGCCAGCTCACCATTGAAAGCCGATTGGATTTCTGGGGCCAACGTCCTGACTTTC.

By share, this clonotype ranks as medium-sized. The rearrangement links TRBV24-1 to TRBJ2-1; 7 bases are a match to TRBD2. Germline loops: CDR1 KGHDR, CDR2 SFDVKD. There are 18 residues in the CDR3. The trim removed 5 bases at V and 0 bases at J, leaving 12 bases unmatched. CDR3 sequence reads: CATSAWASGLPSYNEQFF. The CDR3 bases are TGTGCCACCAGTGCCTGGGCTAGCGGCCTTCCCTCCTACAATGAGCAGTTCTTC.

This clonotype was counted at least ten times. CDR3 DNA sequence: TGCGCCAGCAGCCAGTCAGGGCTCTACGAGCAGTACTTC. It specifies CASSQSGLYEQYF. The chain has TRBV4-1 and TRBJ2-7; maybe TRBD1 (5 bases). Germline CDR1 reads MGHRA; CDR2 reads YSYEKL. CDR3 length: 13 residues. V was clipped by 3 bases and J by 3 bases, with 9 bases between them.

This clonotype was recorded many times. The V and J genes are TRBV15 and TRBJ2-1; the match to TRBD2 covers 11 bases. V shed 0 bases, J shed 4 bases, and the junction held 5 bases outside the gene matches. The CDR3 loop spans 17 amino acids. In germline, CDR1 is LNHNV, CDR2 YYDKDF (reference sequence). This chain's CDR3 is CATSRDKGLAGYNEQFF. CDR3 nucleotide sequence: TGTGCCACCAGCAGAGATAAAGGACTAGCGGGTTACAATGAGCAGTTCTTC. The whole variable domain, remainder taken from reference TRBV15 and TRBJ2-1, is DAMVIQNPRYQVTQFGKPVTLSCSQTLNHNVMYWYQQKSSQAPKLLFHYYDKDFNNEADTPDNFQSRRPNTSFCFLDIRSPGLGDTAMYLCATSRDKGLAGYNEQFFGPGTRLTVL.

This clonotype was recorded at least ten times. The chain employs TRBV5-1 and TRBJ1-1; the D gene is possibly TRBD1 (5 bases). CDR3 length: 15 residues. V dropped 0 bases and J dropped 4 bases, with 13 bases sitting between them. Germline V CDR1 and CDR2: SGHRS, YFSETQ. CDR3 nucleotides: TGCGCCAGCAGCTTGGTGTGGGGGTTTGGCACTGAAGCTTTCTTT. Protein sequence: CASSLVWGFGTEAFF.

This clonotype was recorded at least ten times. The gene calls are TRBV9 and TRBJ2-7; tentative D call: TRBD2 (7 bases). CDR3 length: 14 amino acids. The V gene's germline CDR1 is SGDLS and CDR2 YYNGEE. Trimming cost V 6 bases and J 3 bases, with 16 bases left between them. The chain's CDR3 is CASTNWGGLYEQYF. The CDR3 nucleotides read TGTGCCAGCACCAACTGGGGGGGGCTCTACGAGCAGTACTTC.

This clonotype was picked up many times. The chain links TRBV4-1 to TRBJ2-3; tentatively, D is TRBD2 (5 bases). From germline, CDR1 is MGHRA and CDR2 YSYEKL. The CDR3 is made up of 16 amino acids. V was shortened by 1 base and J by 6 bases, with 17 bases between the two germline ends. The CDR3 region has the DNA TGCGCCAGCAGCCAAGGTCCCTCGGGAACCATGGATACGCAGTATTTT. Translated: CASSQGPSGTMDTQYF.

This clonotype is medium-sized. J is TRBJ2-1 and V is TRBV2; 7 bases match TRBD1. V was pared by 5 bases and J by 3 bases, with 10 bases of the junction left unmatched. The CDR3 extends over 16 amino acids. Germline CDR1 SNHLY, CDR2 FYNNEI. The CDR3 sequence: CASSIEGTAFYNEQFF. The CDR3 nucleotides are TGTGCCAGCAGTATTGAAGGGACAGCGTTCTACAATGAGCAGTTCTTC.

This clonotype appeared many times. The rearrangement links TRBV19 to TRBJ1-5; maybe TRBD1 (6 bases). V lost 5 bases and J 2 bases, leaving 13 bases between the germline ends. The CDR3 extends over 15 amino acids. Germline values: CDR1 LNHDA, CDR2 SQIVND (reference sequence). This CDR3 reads CASSPSAGGNQPQHF. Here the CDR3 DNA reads TGTGCCAGTAGTCCCTCGGCAGGGGGCAATCAGCCCCAGCATTTT.

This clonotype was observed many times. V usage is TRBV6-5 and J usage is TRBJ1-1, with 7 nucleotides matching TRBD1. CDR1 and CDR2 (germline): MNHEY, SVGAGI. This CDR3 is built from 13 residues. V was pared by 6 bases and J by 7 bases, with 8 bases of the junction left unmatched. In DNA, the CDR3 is TGTGCCAGCAGCCTACCCGACAGGGATGAAGCTTTCTTT. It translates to CASSLPDRDEAFF.